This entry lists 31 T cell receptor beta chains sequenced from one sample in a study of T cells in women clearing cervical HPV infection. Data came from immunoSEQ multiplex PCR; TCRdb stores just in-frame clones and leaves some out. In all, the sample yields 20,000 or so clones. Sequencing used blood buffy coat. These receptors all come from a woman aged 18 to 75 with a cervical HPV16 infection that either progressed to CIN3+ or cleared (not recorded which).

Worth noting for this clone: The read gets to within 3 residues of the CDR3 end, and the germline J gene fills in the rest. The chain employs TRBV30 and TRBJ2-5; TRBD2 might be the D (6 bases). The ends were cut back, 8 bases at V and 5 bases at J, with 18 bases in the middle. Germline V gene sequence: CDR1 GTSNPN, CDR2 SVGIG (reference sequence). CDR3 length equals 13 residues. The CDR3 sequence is CAHQPGGWETQYF. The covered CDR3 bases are TGTGCCCACCAACCTGGGGGGTGGGAGACC.

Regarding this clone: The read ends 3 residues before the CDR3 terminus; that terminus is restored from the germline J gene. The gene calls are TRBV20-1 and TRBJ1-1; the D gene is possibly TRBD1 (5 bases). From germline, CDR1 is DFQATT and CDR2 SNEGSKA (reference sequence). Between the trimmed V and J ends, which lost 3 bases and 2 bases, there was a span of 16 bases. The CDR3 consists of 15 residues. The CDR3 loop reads CSASLVAGGNTEAFF. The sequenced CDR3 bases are TGCAGTGCTAGTCTGGTCGCGGGGGGAAACACTGAA.

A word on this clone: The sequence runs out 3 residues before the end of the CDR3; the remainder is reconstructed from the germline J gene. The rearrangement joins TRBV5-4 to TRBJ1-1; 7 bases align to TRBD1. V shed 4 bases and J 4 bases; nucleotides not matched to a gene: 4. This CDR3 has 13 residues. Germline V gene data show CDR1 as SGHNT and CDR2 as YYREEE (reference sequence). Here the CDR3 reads CASSDREGTEAFF. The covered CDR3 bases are TGTGCCAGCAGCGACAGGGAGGGCACTGAA.

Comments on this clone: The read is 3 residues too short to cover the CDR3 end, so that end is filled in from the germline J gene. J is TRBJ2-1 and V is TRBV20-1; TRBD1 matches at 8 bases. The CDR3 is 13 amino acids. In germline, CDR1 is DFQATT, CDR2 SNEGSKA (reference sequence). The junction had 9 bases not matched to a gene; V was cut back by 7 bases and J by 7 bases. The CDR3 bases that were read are TGCAGTGGGTTGGGGACAGGTTCAAATGAG. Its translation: CSGLGTGSNE. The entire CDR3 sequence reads CSGLGTGSNEQFF.

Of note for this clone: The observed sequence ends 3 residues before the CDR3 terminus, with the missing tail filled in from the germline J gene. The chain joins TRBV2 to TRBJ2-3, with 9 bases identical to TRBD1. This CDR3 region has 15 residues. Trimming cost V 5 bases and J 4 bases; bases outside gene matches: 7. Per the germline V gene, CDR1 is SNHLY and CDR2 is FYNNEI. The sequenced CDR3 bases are TGTGCCAGCAGTCGAGGACAGGGGCGTTCAGATACG. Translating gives CASSRGQGRSDT. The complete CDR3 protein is CASSRGQGRSDTQYF. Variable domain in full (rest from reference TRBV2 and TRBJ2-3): EPEVTQTPSHQVTQMGQEVILRCVPISNHLYFYWYRQILGQKVEFLVSFYNNEISEKSEIFDDQFSVERPDGSNFTLKIRSTKLEDSAMYFCASSRGQGRSDTQYFGPGTRLTVL.

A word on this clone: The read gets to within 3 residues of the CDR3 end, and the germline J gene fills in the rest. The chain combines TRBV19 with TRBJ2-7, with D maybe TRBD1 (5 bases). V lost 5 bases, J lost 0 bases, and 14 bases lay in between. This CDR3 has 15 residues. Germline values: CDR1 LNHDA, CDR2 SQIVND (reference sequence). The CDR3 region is CASSAQGPSSYEQYF. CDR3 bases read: TGTGCCAGTAGTGCCCAGGGTCCGAGCTCCTACGAG.

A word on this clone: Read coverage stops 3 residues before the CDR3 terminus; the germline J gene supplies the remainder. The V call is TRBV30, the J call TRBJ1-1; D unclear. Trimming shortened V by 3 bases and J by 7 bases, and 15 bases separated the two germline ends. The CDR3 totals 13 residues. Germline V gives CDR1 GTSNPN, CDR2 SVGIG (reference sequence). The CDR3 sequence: CAWRNNEFGEAFF. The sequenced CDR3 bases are TGTGCCTGGAGGAATAACGAGTTCGGTGAA.

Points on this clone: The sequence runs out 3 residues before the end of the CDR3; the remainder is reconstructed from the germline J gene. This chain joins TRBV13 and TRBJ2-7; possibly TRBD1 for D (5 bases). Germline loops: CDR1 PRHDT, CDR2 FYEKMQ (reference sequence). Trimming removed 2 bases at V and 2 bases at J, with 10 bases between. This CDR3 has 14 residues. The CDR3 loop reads CASSLIQGTYEQYF. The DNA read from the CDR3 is TGTGCCAGCAGCTTAATCCAGGGAACCTACGAG.

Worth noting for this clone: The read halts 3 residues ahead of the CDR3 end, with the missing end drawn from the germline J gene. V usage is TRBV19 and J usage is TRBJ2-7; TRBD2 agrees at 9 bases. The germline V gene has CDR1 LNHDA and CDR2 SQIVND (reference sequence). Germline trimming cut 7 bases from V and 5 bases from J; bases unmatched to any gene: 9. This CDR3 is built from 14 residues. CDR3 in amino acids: CASTGVAGVDEQYF. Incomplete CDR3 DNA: TGTGCCAGTACCGGGGTAGCGGGAGTCGACGAG.

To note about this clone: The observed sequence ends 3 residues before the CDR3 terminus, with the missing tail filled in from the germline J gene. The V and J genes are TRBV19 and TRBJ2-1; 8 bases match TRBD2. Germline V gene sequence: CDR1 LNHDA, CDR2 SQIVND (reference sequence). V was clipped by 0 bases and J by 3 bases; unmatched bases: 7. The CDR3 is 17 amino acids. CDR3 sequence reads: CASSIDIAGGLYNEQFF. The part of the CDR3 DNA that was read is TGTGCCAGTAGTATAGATATCGCGGGAGGCCTCTACAATGAG.

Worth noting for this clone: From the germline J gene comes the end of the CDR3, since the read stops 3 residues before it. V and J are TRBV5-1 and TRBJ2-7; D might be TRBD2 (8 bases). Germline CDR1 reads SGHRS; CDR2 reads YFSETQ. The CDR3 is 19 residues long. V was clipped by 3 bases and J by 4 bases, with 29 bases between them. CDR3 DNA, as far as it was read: TGCGCCAGCAGCTCACAAGGGGGCGGGAGGACCACTTGGTCTTACGAG. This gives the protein CASSSQGGGRTTWSYE. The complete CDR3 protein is CASSSQGGGRTTWSYEQYF.

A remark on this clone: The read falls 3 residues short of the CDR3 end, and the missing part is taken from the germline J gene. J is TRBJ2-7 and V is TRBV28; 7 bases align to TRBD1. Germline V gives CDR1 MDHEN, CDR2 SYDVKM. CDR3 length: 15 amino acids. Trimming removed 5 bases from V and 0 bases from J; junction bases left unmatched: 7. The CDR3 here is CASSVGTANSYEQYF. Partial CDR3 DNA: TGTGCCAGCAGTGTCGGGACAGCCAACTCCTACGAG.

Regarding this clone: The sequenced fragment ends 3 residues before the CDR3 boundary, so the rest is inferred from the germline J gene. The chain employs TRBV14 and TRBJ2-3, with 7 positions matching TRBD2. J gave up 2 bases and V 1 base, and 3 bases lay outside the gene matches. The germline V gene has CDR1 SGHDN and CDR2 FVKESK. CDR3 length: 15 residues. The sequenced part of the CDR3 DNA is TGTGCCAGCAGCCAAGTAGGGGACTACACAGATACG. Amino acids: CASSQVGDYTDT. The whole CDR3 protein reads CASSQVGDYTDTQYF.

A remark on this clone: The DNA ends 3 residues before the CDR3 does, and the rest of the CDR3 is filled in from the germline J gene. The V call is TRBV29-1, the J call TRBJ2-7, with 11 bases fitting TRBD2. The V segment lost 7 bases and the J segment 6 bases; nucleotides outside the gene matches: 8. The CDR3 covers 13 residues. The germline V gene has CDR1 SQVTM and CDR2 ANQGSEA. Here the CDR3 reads CSALTSGDGEQYF. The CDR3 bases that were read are TGCAGCGCCCTGACTAGCGGGGATGGCGAG.

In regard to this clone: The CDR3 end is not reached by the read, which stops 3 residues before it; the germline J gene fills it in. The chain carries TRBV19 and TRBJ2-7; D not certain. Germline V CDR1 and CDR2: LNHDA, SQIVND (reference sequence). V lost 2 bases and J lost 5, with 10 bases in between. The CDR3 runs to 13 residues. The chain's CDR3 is CASSITRLDEQYF. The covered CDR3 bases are TGTGCCAGTAGTATAACGAGGCTGGACGAG.

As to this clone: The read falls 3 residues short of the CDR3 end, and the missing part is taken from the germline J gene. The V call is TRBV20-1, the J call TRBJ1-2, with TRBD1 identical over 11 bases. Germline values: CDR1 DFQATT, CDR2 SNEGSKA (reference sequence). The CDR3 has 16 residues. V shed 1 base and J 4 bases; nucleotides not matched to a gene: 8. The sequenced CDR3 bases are TGCAGTGCTAGAGTAGACGGGACAGGGGGTGGCTATGGC. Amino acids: CSARVDGTGGGYG. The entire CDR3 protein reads CSARVDGTGGGYGYTF.

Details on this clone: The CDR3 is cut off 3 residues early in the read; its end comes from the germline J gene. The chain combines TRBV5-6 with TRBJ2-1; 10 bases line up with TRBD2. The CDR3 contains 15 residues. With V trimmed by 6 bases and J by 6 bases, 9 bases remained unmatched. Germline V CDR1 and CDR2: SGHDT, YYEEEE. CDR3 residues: CASTLSGTSANEQFF. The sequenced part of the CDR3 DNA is TGTGCCAGCACCCTTTCCGGGACTAGCGCCAATGAG.

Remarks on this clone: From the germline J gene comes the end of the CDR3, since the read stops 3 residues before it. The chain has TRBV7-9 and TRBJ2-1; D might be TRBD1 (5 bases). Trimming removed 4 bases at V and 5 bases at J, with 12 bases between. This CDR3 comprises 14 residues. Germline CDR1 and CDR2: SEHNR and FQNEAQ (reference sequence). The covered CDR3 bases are TGTGCCAGCAGCTCGTTGGACAAGAACAATGAG. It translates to CASSSLDKNNE. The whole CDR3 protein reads CASSSLDKNNEQFF. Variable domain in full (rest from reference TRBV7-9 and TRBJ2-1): DTGVSQNPRHKITKRGQNVTFRCDPISEHNRLYWYRQTLGQGPEFLTYFQNEAQLEKSRLLSDRFSAERPKGSFSTLEIQRTEQGDSAMYLCASSSLDKNNEQFFGPGTRLTVL.

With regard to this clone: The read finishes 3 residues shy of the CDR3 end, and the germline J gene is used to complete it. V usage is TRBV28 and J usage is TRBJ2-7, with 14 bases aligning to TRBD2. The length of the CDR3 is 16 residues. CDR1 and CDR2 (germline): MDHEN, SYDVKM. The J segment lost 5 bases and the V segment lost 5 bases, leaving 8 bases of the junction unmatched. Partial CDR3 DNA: TGTGCCAGCAGTCAATCCCCGGGACTAGCGGGAGACGAG. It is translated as CASSQSPGLAGDE. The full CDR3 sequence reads CASSQSPGLAGDEQYF.

The DNA read from the CDR3 is TGTGCCAGTGAAGACAGGGTGAACACTGAA. Encoded protein: CASEDRVNTE. The whole CDR3 sequence is CASEDRVNTEAFF. The V call is TRBV19, the J call TRBJ1-1; 7 bases are shared with TRBD1. From the germline J gene comes the end of the CDR3, since the read stops 3 residues before it. After removal of 8 bases from V and 0 bases from J, the junction contained 3 bases not matched to a gene. This CDR3 spans 13 amino acids. Germline CDR1 reads LNHDA; CDR2 reads SQIVND (reference sequence).

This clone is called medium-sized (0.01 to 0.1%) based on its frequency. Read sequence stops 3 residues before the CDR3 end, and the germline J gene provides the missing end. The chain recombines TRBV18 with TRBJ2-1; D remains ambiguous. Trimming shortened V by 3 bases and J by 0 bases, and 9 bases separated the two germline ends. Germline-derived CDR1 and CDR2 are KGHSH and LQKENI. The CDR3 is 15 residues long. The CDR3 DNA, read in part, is TGTGCCAGCTCACCCGATACCAGCTCCTACAATGAG. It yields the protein CASSPDTSSYNE. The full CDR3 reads CASSPDTSSYNEQFF.

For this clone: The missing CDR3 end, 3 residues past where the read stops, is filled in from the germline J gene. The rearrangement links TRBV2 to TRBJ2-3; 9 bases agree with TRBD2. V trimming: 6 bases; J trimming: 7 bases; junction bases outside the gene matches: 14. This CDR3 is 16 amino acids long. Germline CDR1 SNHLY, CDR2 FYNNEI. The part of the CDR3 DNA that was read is TGTGCCAGCAGCCTTCGGGGGGCGGGAGGGAGGTATACG. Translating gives CASSLRGAGGRYT. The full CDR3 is CASSLRGAGGRYTQYF. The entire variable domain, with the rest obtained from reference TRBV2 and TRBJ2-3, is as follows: EPEVTQTPSHQVTQMGQEVILRCVPISNHLYFYWYRQILGQKVEFLVSFYNNEISEKSEIFDDQFSVERPDGSNFTLKIRSTKLEDSAMYFCASSLRGAGGRYTQYFGPGTRLTVL.

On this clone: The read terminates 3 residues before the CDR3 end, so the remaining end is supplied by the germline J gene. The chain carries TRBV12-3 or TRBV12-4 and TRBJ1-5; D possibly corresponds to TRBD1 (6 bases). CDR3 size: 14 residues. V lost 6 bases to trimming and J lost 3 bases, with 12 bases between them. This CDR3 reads CASRTGLLNQPQHF. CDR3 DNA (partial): TGTGCCAGCAGGACAGGCTTACTCAATCAGCCC.

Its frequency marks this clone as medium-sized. CDR3 DNA, as far as it was read: TGTGCCAGCAGCGTAGCACAGGGAAACATT. Protein product: CASSVAQGNI. The CDR3, in full, reads CASSVAQGNIQYF. V gene TRBV9 combines with J gene TRBJ2-4; TRBD1 is a possible D gene (6 bases). The read ends 3 residues early relative to the CDR3; the germline J gene fills the gap. The CDR3 sequence is 13 residues long. In germline, CDR1 is SGDLS, CDR2 YYNGEE. V was cut by 0 bases and J by 6 bases, with 7 bases left in between.

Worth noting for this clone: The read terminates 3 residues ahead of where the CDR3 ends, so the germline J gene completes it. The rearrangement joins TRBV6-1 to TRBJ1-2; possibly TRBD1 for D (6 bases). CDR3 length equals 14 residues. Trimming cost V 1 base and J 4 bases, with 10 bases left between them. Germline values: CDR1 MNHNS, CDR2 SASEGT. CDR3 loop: CASSEVAGAYGYTF. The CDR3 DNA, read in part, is TGTGCCAGCAGTGAAGTAGCAGGGGCCTATGGC.

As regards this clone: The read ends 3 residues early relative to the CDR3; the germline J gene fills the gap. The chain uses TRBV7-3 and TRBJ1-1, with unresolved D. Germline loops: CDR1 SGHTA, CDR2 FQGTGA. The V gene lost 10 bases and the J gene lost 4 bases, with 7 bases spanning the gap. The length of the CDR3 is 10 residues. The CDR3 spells CATRGTEAFF. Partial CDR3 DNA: TGTGCCACCCGCGGCACTGAA.

The CDR3 DNA, read in part, is TGCAGTGCTAGCCTAGCGGGATATGAG. It codes for CSASLAGYE. The whole CDR3 sequence is CSASLAGYEQFF. V usage is TRBV20-1 and J usage is TRBJ2-1, with 9 nucleotides matching TRBD2. The CDR3 end falls 3 residues outside the read, so it is completed with the germline J gene. The germline gives CDR1 DFQATT, CDR2 SNEGSKA (reference sequence). The CDR3 runs to 12 residues. The V segment lost 3 bases and the J segment 8 bases; nucleotides outside the gene matches: 2.

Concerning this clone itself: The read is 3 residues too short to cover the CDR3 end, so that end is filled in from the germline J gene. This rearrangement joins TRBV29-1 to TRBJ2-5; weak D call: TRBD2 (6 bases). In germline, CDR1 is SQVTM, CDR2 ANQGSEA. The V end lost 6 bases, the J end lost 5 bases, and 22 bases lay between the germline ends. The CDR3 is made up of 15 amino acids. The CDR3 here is CSVRGDSTYQETQYF. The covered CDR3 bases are TGCAGCGTCCGAGGGGACTCAACCTATCAGGAGACC.

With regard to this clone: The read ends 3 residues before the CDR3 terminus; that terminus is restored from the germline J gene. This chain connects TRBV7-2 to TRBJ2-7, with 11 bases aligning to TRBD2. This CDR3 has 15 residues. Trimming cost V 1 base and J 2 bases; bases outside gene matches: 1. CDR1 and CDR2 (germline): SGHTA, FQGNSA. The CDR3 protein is CASSLVAGGPYEQYF. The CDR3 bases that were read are TGTGCCAGCAGCTTAGTAGCGGGAGGGCCCTACGAG.

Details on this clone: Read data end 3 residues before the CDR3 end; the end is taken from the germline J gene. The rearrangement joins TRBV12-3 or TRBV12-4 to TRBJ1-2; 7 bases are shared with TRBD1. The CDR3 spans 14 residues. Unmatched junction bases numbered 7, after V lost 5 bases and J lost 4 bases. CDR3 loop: CASSPEGQVYGYTF. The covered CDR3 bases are TGTGCCAGCAGTCCCGAAGGACAGGTCTATGGC.

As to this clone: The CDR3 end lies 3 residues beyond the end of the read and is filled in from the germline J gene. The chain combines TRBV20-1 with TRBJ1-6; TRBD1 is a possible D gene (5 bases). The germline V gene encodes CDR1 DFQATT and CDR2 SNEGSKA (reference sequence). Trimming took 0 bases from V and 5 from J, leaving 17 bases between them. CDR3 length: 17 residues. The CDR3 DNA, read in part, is TGCAGTGCTAGAGATAAGGGGTCGCCGGTAAATAATTCACCC. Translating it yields CSARDKGSPVNNSP. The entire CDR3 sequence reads CSARDKGSPVNNSPLHF.